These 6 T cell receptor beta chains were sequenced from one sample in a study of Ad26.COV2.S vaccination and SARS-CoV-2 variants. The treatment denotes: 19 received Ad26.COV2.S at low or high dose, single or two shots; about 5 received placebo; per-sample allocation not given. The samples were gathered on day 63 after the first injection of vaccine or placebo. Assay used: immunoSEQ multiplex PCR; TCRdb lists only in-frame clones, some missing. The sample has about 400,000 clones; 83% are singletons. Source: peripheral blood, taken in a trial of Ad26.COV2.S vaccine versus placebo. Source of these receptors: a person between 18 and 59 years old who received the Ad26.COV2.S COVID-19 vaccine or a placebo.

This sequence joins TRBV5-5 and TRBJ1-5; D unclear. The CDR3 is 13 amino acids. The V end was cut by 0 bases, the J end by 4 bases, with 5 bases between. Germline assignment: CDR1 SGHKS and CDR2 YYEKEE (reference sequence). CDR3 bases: TGTGCCAGCAGCTTGGCGGGGAATCAGCCCCAGCATTTT. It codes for CASSLAGNQPQHF.

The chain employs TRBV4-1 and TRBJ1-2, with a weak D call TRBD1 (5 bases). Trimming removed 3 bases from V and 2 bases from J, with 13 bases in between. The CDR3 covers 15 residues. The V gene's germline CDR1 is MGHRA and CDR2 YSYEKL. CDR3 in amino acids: CASSQDTQRNYGYTF. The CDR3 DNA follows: TGCGCCAGCAGCCAGGACACACAACGGAACTATGGCTACACCTTC.

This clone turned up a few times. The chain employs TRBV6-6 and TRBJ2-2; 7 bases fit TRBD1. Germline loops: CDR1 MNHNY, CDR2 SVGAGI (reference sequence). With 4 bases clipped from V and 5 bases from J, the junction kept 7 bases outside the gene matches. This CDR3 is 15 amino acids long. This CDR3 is CASSSQGRGTGELFF. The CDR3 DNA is TGTGCCAGCAGTTCACAGGGGAGAGGGACCGGGGAGCTGTTTTTT.

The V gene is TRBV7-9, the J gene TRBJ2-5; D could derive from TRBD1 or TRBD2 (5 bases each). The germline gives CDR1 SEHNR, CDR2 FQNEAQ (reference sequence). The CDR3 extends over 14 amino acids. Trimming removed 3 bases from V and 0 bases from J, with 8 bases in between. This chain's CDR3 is CASSLGEYQETQYF. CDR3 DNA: TGTGCCAGCAGCTTGGGGGAGTACCAAGAGACCCAGTACTTC.

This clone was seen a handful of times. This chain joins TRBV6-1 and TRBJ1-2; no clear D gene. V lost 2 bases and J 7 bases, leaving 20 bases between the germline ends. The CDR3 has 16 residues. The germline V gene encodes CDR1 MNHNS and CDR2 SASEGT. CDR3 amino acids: CASSEPPIGHVSGYTF. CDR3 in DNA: TGTGCCAGCAGTGAACCCCCGATCGGTCATGTATCTGGCTACACCTTC.

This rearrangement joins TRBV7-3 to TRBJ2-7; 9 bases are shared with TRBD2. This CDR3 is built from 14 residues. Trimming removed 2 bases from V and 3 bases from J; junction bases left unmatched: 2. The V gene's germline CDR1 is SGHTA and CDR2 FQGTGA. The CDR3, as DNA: TGTGCCAGCAGCTTAGCGGGGGGGAACTACGAGCAGTACTTC. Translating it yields CASSLAGGNYEQYF.